Listed here are 12 T cell receptor beta chains from one sample, sequenced in a study of a mutant IDH1 vaccine in newly diagnosed glioma. Noted time point: baseline, week 1 (first vaccination visit). Treatment given: pre-vaccination baseline after standard-of-care therapy. The method was immunoSEQ multiplex PCR; TCRdb's version includes in-frame clones alone and lacks a portion of them. The sample has tens of thousands of clones, roughly 93% seen once; the top ten hold 1% to 1.5%. The sequencing here drew on PBMCs, taken from a glioma patient treated with radiotherapy, temozolomide or both. These receptors were taken from a man aged 40-55 years with glioma.

The V call is TRBV4-1, the J call TRBJ2-7, with a weak D call TRBD2 (6 bases). This CDR3 has 13 amino acids. Germline CDR1 and CDR2: MGHRA and YSYEKL. V was shortened by 4 bases and J by 7 bases, with 14 bases between the two germline ends. This chain's CDR3 is CASSPPGAGEQYF. CDR3 sequence (DNA): TGCGCCAGCAGCCCCCCCGGGGCGGGGGAGCAGTACTTC.

This chain uses TRBV29-1 with TRBJ1-1; D unresolved. From germline, CDR1 is SQVTM and CDR2 ANQGSEA. This CDR3 comprises 8 residues. V lost 7 bases and J 7 bases, leaving 4 bases between the germline ends. The CDR3 DNA reads as TGCAGCGGCGTTGAAGCTTTCTTT. Translation gives CSGVEAFF.

This clone came up a few times. V is TRBV19 and J is TRBJ1-5; unclear D gene. The CDR3 consists of 13 residues. CDR1 is LNHDA and CDR2 is SQIVND in the germline V gene (reference sequence). V lost 5 bases and J 5 bases, leaving 10 bases between the germline ends. This CDR3 is CASSFRPDQPQHF. Here the CDR3 DNA reads TGTGCCAGTAGTTTCAGACCTGATCAGCCCCAGCATTTT.

V and J are TRBV11-3 and TRBJ2-7; D may be TRBD2 (6 bases). Trimming removed 5 bases from V and 3 bases from J, with 14 bases in between. The CDR3 has 14 residues. Germline CDR1 is SGHNT and CDR2 is YENEEA. CDR3 loop: CASSAGSAVYEQYF. The DNA for the CDR3 is TGTGCCAGCAGCGCGGGATCGGCAGTCTACGAGCAGTACTTC.

The J gene is TRBJ1-1, the V gene TRBV11-2, with TRBD1 as a possible D gene (5 bases). Looked up from germline, CDR1 is SGHAT and CDR2 is FQNNGV. The CDR3 has 12 amino acids. Trimming left V 0 bases short and J 8 bases short, with 7 bases between. CDR3 sequence reads: CASSLDGGEAFF. The CDR3 DNA follows: TGTGCCAGCAGCTTAGATGGGGGGGAAGCTTTCTTT.

In this sample, this clone turned up once. The chain links TRBV14 to TRBJ2-1; D call uncertain. This CDR3 contains 12 residues. Looked up from germline, CDR1 is SGHDN and CDR2 is FVKESK. Trimming cost V 4 bases and J 9 bases, with 10 bases left between them. The CDR3 sequence: CASSPRAGEQFF. For the CDR3, the DNA is TGTGCCAGCAGCCCAAGGGCAGGTGAGCAGTTCTTC. The full variable domain, with the rest looked up from reference TRBV14 and TRBJ2-1, is EAGVTQFPSHSVIEKGQTVTLRCDPISGHDNLYWYRRVMGKEIKFLLHFVKESKQDESGMPNNRFLAERTGGTYSTLKVQPAELEDSGVYFCASSPRAGEQFFGPGTRLTVL.

The J gene is TRBJ2-1, the V gene TRBV29-1, with TRBD2 matching over 11 bases. The germline CDR1 and CDR2 sequences are SQVTM and ANQGSEA. V was clipped by 4 bases and J by 1 base; unmatched bases: 9. The CDR3 has 17 residues. The CDR3 coding sequence is TGCAGCGTTGTCGCCGGACTAGCGGGCAAGTCCTACAATGAGCAGTTCTTC. This sequence encodes CSVVAGLAGKSYNEQFF.

The V call is TRBV7-2, the J call TRBJ2-1; D may correspond to TRBD1 or TRBD2 (6 bases each). This CDR3 region has 15 residues. V was trimmed by 5 bases and J by 9 bases, leaving 20 bases between them. Germline-derived CDR1 and CDR2 are SGHTA and FQGNSA. This chain's CDR3 is CASSPRGPSGSEQFF. The CDR3 DNA sequence: TGTGCCAGCAGCCCACGGGGGCCCAGCGGGTCTGAGCAGTTCTTC.

The table lists this clone with a count of one. The V and J genes are TRBV27 and TRBJ1-2, with a tentative D call TRBD1 (6 bases). The CDR3 consists of 14 residues. V was trimmed by 6 bases and J by 7 bases, leaving 18 bases between them. The germline CDR1 and CDR2 sequences are MNHEY and SMNVEV (reference sequence). CDR3 region: CASSLSGVGGGYTF. CDR3 nucleotide sequence: TGTGCCAGCAGCCTCTCCGGCGTAGGGGGTGGCTACACCTTC.

V usage is TRBV7-9 and J usage is TRBJ2-7; the D is unclear. The length of the CDR3 is 14 residues. Trimming shortened V by 3 bases and J by 3 bases, and 12 bases separated the two germline ends. Germline assignment: CDR1 SEHNR and CDR2 FQNEAQ (reference sequence). The CDR3 DNA reads TGTGCCAGCAGCTTCGGGCCGCTCGTCTACGAGCAGTACTTC. Translated, it gives CASSFGPLVYEQYF.

The J gene is TRBJ2-7, the V gene TRBV5-1, with TRBD2 matching over 9 bases. This CDR3 is 14 amino acids long. V gave up 6 bases and J gave up 8 bases; unmatched junction bases: 12. Looked up from germline, CDR1 is SGHRS and CDR2 is YFSETQ. The CDR3 loop reads CASKGGSGSVKQYF. As DNA, the CDR3 is TGCGCCAGCAAAGGGGGTAGCGGGAGCGTCAAGCAGTACTTC.

V gene TRBV2 combines with J gene TRBJ1-1; D remains unclear. CDR3 length: 16 amino acids. V was shortened by 1 base and J by 2 bases, with 14 bases between the two germline ends. The germline gives CDR1 SNHLY, CDR2 FYNNEI. The DNA of the CDR3 is TGTGCCAGCAGTGAAGTGCCACCTCGGATTAACACTGAAGCTTTCTTT. Its protein product is CASSEVPPRINTEAFF.